A single T cell receptor (beta chain) is shown here with its context. CDR1 is KGHSH, CDR2 LQKENI, per germline. There are 16 residues in the CDR3. V lost 3 bases and J lost 6; bases outside the gene matches: 9. These data are taken from a study of OX40 agonist ivuxolimab in advanced cancers. Only in-frame clones appear in the TCRdb table, and some are missing; sequencing was by immunoSEQ multiplex PCR. Here the sample spans fewer than 95,000 clones, more than 85% being singletons. The chain couples TRBV18 to TRBJ1-4; TRBD1 matches at 8 bases. Material: CD4+ or CD8+ T cells sorted from blood, obtained in a trial of the OX40 agonist ivuxolimab. The TCR sequence derives from an adult with an advanced solid tumor such as melanoma, head and neck, liver or kidney cancer. CDR3 DNA: TGTGCCAGCTCACCGCAGGGGGCGGAAGTCTATGAAAAACTGTTTTTT. It encodes CASSPQGAEVYEKLFF. Supplemented by reference TRBV18 and TRBJ1-4, the full variable domain reads NAGVMQNPRHLVRRRGQEARLRCSPMKGHSHVYWYRQLPEEGLKFMVYLQKENIIDESGMPKERFSAEFPKEGPSILRIQQVVRGDSAAYFCASSPQGAEVYEKLFFGSGTQLSVL.